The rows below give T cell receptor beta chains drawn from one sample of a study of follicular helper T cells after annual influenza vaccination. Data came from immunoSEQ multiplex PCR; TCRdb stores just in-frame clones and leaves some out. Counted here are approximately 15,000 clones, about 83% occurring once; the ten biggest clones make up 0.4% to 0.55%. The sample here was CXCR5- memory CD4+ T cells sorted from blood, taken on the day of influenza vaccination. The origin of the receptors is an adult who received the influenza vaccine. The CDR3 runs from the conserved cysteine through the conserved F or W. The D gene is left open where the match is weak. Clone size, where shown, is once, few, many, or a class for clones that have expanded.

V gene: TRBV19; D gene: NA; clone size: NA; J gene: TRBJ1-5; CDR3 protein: CASRPSANQPQHF; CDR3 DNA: TGTGCCAGTAGGCCCAGTGCCAATCAGCCCCAGCATTTT
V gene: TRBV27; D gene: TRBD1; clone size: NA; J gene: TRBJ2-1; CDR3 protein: CASSPGTGGSSYNEQFF; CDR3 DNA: TGTGCCAGCAGTCCTGGGACAGGGGGAAGCTCCTACAATGAGCAGTTCTTC
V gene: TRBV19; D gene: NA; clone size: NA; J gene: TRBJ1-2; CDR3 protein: CASCEEWDNLYGYTF; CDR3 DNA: TGTGCCAGTTGCGAGGAGTGGGATAACCTCTATGGCTACACCTTC
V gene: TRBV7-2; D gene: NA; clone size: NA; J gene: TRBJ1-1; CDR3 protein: CASSLVRAVEAFF; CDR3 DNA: TGTGCCAGCAGCTTAGTTCGTGCGGTTGAAGCTTTCTTT
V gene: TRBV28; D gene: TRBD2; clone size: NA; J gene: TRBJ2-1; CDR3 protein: CASRAGGLPGSEQFF; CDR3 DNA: TGTGCCAGCAGAGCGGGGGGGCTGCCCGGGAGTGAGCAGTTCTTC
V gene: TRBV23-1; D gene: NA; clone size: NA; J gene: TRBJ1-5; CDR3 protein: CASSQRWGSEPQHF; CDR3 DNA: TGCGCCAGCAGTCAGCGGTGGGGGAGCGAGCCCCAGCATTTT
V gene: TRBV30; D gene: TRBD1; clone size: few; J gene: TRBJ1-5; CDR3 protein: CAWSSGGNSNQPQHF; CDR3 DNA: TGTGCCTGGAGTTCAGGGGGAAATAGCAATCAGCCCCAGCATTTT
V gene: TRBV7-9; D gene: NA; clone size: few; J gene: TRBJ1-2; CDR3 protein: CASGEVKGLRDGYTF; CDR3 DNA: TGTGCCAGCGGGGAGGTAAAGGGGCTACGCGATGGCTACACCTTC
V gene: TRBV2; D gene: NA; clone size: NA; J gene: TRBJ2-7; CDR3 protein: CASSRVSREQYF; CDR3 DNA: TGTGCCAGCAGTCGTGTCTCGAGGGAGCAGTACTTC
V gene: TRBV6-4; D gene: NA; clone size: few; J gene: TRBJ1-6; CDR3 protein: CASSEDTNSPLHF; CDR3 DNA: TGTGCCAGCAGTGAGGACACGAATTCACCCCTCCACTTT
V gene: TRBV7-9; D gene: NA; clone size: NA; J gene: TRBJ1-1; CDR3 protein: CASSPRPVNTEAFF; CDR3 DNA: TGTGCCAGCAGCCCGCGACCGGTGAACACTGAAGCTTTCTTT
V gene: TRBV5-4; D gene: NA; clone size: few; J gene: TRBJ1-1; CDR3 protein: CASSLGVAGNTEAFF; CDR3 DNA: TGTGCCAGCAGCCTGGGGGTGGCGGGGAACACTGAAGCTTTCTTT
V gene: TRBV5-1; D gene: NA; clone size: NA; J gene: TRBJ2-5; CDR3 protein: CASSFRQLGETQYF; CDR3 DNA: TGCGCCAGCAGCTTTCGACAGTTGGGAGAGACCCAGTACTTC